This T cell receptor (beta chain) was found in a study of shared clonotypes between healthy human individuals. Study-level findings and limits: Shared across a handful of donors were 4% to 6% of the naive CD4 clonotypes. Only blood was sampled, and tissue TCR repertoires likely differ from blood ones.

There are 15 residues in the CDR3. Germline V lookup: CDR1 SGHTA, CDR2 FQGNSA. V lost 6 bases and J 3 bases, leaving 18 bases between the germline ends. On this clone: What it recognizes is unknown.

In replicate PCRs of sorted subsets, around 200 ng DNA, some 28,000 T cell genomes, was used. Original processing methods: Filtering differed, since immunoSEQ gave only junction sequences and no quality scores. The protocol was immunoSEQ multiplex PCR, while the TCRdb copy is restricted to in-frame clones and leaves out a portion. V and J calls and clone size are as listed in that table; D and trimming were resolved from the DNA. The sample carries about 230,000 clones, just over 65% recorded once. The V and J genes are TRBV7-2 and TRBJ2-7; D may be TRBD1 (6 bases). The receptor's source is a man in his thirties or forties in good health. Material: memory CD4+ T cells sorted from blood. The subset is: CD45RA-negative fraction. For the CDR3, the DNA is TGTGCCAGCAGGACGACAGGTACGATCAGCTACGAGCAGTACTTC. This gives the protein CASRTTGTISYEQYF.